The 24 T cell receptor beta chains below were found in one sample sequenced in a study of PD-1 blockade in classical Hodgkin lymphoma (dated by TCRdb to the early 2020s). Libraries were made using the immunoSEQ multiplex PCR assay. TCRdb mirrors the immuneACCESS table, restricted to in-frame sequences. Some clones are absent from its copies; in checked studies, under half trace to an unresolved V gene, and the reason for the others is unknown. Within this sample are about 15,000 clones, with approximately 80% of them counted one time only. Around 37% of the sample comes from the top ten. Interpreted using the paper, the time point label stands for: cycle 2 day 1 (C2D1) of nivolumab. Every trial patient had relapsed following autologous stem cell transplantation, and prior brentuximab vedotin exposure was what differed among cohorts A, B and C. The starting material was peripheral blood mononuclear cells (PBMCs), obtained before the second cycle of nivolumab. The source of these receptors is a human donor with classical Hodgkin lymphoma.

The CDR3 DNA reads TGTGCCAGCAGTGATGGGCAGGAAGTCTATGGCTACACCTTC. It is translated as CASSDGQEVYGYTF. This chain joins TRBV6-1 and TRBJ1-2; D call uncertain. Germline V gives CDR1 MNHNS, CDR2 SASEGT. This CDR3 contains 14 residues. The V gene lost 3 bases and the J gene lost 4 bases, with 12 bases spanning the gap.

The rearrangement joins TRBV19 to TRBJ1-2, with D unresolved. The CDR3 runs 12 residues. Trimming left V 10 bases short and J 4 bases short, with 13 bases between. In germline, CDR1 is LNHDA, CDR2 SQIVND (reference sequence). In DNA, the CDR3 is TGTGCCACCCATTCCGGGCTCTATGGCTACACCTTC. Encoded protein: CATHSGLYGYTF.

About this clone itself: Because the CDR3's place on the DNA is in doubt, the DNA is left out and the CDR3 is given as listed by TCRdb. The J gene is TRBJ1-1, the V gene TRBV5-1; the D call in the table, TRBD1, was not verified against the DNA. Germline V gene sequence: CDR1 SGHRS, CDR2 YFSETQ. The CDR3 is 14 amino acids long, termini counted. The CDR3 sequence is CASSSGQGWGEAFF.

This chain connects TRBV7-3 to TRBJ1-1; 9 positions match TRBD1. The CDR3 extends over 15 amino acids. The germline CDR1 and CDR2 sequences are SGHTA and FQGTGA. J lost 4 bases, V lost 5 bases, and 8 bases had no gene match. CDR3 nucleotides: TGTGCCAGCAGCCCTGCCGGACAGGGGATCACTGAAGCTTTCTTT. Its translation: CASSPAGQGITEAFF.

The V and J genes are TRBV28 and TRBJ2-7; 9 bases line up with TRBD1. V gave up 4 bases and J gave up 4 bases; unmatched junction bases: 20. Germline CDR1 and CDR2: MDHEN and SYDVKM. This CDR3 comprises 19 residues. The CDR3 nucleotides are TGTGCCAGCAGTTCCTATACATACCAAGACAGGGGGATCCCTTACGAGCAGTACTTC. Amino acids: CASSSYTYQDRGIPYEQYF.

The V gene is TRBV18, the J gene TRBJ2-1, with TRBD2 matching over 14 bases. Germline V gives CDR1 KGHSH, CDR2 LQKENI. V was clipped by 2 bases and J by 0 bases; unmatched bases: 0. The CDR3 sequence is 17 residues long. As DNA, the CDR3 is TGTGCCAGCTCACCAGGGACTAGCGGGAGCTCCTACAATGAGCAGTTCTTC. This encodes CASSPGTSGSSYNEQFF.

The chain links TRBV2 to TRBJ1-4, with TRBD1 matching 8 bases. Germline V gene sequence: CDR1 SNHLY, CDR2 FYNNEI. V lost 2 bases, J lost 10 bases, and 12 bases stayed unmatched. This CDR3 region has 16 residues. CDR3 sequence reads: CASSEFIGDRRVKLFF. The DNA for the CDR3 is TGTGCCAGCAGTGAATTTATCGGGGACAGGAGGGTAAAACTGTTTTTT.

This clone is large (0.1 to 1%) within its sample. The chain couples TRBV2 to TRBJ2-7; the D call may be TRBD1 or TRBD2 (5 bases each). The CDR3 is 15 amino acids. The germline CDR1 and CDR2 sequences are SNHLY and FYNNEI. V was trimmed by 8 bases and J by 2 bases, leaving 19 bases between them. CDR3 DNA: TGTGCCAGCCTAGACTTCCGGGACCGAACCTACGAGCAGTACTTC. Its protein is CASLDFRDRTYEQYF.

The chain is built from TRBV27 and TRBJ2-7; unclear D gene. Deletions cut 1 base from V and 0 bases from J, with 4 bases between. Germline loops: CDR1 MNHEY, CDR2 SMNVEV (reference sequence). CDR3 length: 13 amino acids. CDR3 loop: CASSLWGSYEQYF. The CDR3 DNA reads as TGTGCCAGCAGTTTATGGGGCTCCTACGAGCAGTACTTC.

CDR3 coding DNA: TGTGCCAGTAGTTCAACCCGACAGGGGATCTCTGGAAACACCATATATTTT. It is translated as CASSSTRQGISGNTIYF. The chain employs TRBV19 and TRBJ1-3, with 8 bases fitting TRBD1. Germline-derived CDR1 and CDR2 are LNHDA and SQIVND (reference sequence). CDR3 size: 17 residues. V lost 5 bases, J lost 0 bases, and 9 bases stayed unmatched.

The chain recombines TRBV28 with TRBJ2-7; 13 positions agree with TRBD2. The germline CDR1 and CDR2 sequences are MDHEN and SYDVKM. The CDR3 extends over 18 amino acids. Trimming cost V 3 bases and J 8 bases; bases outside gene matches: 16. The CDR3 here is CASSFLRTSGRLPGKQYF. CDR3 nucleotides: TGTGCCAGCAGTTTTTTAAGGACTAGCGGGAGATTGCCGGGGAAGCAGTACTTC.

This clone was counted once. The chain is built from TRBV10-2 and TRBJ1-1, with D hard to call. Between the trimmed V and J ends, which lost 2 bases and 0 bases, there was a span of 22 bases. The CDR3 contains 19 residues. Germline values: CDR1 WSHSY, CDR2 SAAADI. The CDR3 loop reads CASSEGRVRAAYLNTEAFF. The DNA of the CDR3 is TGCGCCAGCAGTGAGGGACGCGTAAGGGCAGCCTATTTGAACACTGAAGCTTTCTTT.

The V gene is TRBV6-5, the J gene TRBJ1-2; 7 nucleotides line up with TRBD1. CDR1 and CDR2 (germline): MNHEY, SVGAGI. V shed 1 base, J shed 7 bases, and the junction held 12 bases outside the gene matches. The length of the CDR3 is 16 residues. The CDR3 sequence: CASSYFSGGPKSGYTF. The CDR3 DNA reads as TGTGCCAGCAGTTACTTTTCAGGGGGGCCCAAAAGTGGCTACACCTTC.

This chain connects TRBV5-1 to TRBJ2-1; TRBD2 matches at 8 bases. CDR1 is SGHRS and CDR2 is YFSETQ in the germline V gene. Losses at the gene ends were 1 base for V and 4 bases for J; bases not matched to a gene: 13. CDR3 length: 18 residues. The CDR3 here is CASSLLASGLGLYNEQFF. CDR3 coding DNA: TGCGCCAGCAGCTTGCTGGCTAGCGGGCTTGGTCTTTACAATGAGCAGTTCTTC.

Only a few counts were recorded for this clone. The CDR3: CASSYSGGAFF. CDR3 DNA: TGTGCCAGCAGTTACTCAGGGGGGGCTTTCTTT. The chain employs TRBV6-8 and TRBJ1-1; possibly TRBD1 for D (6 bases). Trimming removed 0 bases from V and 11 bases from J, with 7 bases in between. Germline V CDR1 and CDR2: MNHGY, SAAAGT. The CDR3 runs 11 residues.

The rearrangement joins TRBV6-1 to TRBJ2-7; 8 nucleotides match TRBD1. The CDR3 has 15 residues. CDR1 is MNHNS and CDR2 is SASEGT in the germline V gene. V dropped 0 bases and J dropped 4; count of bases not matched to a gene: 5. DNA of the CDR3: TGTGCCAGCAGTGAAGCCGGGACAGGATCATACGAGCAGTACTTC. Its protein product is CASSEAGTGSYEQYF.

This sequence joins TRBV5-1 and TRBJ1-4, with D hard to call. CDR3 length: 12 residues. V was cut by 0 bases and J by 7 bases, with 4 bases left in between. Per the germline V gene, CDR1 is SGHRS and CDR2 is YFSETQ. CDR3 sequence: CASSLASEKLFF. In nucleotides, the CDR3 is TGCGCCAGCAGCTTGGCCAGTGAAAAACTGTTTTTT.

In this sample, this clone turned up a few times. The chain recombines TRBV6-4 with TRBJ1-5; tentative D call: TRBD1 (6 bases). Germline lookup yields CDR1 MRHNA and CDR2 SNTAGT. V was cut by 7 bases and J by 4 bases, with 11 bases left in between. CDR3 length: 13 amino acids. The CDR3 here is CASTGGANQPQHF. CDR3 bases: TGTGCCAGCACCGGGGGGGCAAATCAGCCCCAGCATTTT.

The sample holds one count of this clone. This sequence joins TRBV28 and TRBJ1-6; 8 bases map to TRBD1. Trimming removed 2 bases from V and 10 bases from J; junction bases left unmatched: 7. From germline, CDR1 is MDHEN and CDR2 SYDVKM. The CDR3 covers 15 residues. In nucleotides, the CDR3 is TGTGCCAGCAGTTTAAGACAGGGGAGCGGATCACCCCTCCACTTT. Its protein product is CASSLRQGSGSPLHF.

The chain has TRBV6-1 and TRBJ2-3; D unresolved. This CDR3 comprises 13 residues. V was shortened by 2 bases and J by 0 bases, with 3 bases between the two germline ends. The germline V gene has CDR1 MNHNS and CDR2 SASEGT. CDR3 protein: CASSERSTDTQYF. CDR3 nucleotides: TGTGCCAGCAGTGAACGGAGCACAGATACGCAGTATTTT.

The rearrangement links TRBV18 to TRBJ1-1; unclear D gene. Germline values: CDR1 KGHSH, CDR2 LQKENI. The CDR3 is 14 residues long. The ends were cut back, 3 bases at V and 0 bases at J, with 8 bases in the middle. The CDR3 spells CASSPSGLNTEAFF. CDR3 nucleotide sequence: TGTGCCAGCTCACCCTCCGGGCTGAACACTGAAGCTTTCTTT.

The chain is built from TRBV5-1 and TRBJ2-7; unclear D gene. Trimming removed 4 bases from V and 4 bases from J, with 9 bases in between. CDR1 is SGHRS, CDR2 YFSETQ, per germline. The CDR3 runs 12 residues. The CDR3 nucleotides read TGCGCCAGCAGCCTATCGACTTACGAGCAGTACTTC. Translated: CASSLSTYEQYF.

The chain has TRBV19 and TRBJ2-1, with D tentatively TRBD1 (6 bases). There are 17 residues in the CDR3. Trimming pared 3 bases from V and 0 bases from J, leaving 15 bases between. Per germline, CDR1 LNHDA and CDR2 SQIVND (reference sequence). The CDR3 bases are TGTGCCAGTAGTATCTCCCCAGGGGTCAGCTCCTACAATGAGCAGTTCTTC. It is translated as CASSISPGVSSYNEQFF.

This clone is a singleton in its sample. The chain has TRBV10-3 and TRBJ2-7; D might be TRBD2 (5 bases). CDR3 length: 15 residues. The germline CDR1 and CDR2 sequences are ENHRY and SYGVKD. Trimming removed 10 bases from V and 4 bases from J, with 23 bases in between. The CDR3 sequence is CATIKSPGSDYEQYF. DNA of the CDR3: TGTGCCACTATAAAATCGCCGGGATCAGATTACGAGCAGTACTTC.